A selection of T cell receptor beta chains follows, all from one sample in a study of blood T cells in healthy people across ages. TCRdb reprocessed the 5' RACE reads with MiXCR, giving one entry per CDR3 protein. The data show roughly 800,000 distinct CDR3 sequences, nearly 60% seen once. Sequences were obtained from blood. All receptors come from a man aged 25-40 years in good health. CDR3s include the opening cysteine and the closing phenylalanine or tryptophan. Fields, in order: clone size, V gene, J gene, D gene, CDR3 protein, CDR3 DNA. The D gene is left open where the match is weak. The size field is filled for only some rows; it gives once, few, many or a size class.

-	TRBV2	TRBJ2-7	-	CASRASESEQYF	TGTGCCAGCAGGGCTAGCGAGAGTGAGCAGTACTTC
few	TRBV20-1	TRBJ1-2	-	CSARGQGLRYGYTF	TGCAGTGCTAGGGGGCAGGGACTACGATATGGCTACACCTTC
few	TRBV12-3/TRBV12-4	TRBJ2-5	-	CASSNTMGQETQYF	TGTGCCAGCAGTAACACGATGGGCCAAGAGACCCAGTACTTC
-	TRBV20-1	TRBJ2-3	TRBD2	CSAPSGGGTDTQYF	TGCAGTGCTCCTAGCGGAGGGGGCACAGATACGCAGTATTTT
-	TRBV27	TRBJ2-1	TRBD2	CASRGGRLNYNEQFF	TGTGCCAGCAGGGGCGGGAGACTAAACTACAATGAGCAGTTCTTC
-	TRBV6-5	TRBJ2-5	TRBD2	CASSVTGGGFNEQYF	TGTGCCAGCAGTGTCACGGGGGGAGGATTCAATGAGCAGTACTTC
-	TRBV6-2/TRBV6-3	TRBJ2-3	-	CANSELVTSTDTQYF	TGTGCCAACAGCGAACTCGTCACGAGCACAGATACGCAGTATTTT
-	TRBV20-1	TRBJ2-7	-	CSARSPQTGASQYF	TGCAGTGCTAGGTCCCCTCAAACTGGGGCGAGTCAGTACTTC
-	TRBV7-2	TRBJ2-1	-	CASSVSGFYNEQFF	TGTGCCAGCAGCGTCAGCGGCTTCTACAATGAGCAGTTCTTC
few	TRBV20-1	TRBJ2-3	-	CSAQGGGADTQYF	TGCAGTGCCCAGGGGGGGGGAGCAGATACGCAGTATTTT
-	TRBV29-1	TRBJ2-3	-	CSASQGGTDTQYF	TGCAGCGCCTCCCAAGGGGGCACAGATACGCAGTATTTT
few	TRBV12-5	TRBJ2-5	-	CASGFSGQETQYF	TGTGCTAGTGGTTTTTCGGGCCAAGAGACCCAGTACTTC
-	TRBV7-9	TRBJ2-3	-	CASSLIIGSSSADTQYF	TGTGCCAGCAGCCTTATCATCGGTTCAAGCTCTGCAGATACGCAGTATTTT
-	TRBV5-1	TRBJ2-1	TRBD2	CASTPTAGEGNEQFF	TGCGCCAGCACCCCCACAGCGGGAGAGGGGAATGAGCAGTTCTTC
once	TRBV28	TRBJ1-4	TRBD1	CASRDRQGGATNEKLFF	TGTGCCAGCAGAGACAGACAGGGAGGGGCAACTAATGAAAAACTGTTTTTT
-	TRBV30	TRBJ2-7	-	CAWRVSSYEQYF	TGTGCCTGGAGGGTGAGCTCCTACGAGCAGTACTTC
-	TRBV2	TRBJ1-2	-	CASSEVVASTYGYTF	TGTGCCAGCAGTGAAGTGGTGGCATCGACCTATGGCTACACCTTC
-	TRBV20-1	TRBJ2-7	-	CSAQRTYGSSYEQYF	TGCAGTGCTCAACGAACTTATGGAAGCTCCTACGAGCAGTACTTC
-	TRBV24-1	TRBJ2-5	-	CATTSGDTETQYF	TGTGCCACCACCTCAGGGGATACGGAGACCCAGTACTTC
-	TRBV29-1	TRBJ2-7	TRBD1	CSVEQGAGEQYF	TGCAGCGTTGAACAGGGGGCAGGGGAGCAGTACTTC
-	TRBV5-1	TRBJ2-7	-	CASSLDRVNYEQYF	TGCGCCAGCAGCTTGGACAGAGTGAACTACGAGCAGTACTTC
-	TRBV15	TRBJ2-1	-	CATSTEDSPTDEQFF	TGTGCCACCAGCACCGAAGACAGCCCTACGGACGAGCAGTTCTTC
few	TRBV4-2	TRBJ2-3	-	CASSQEVHVDTQYF	TGTGCCAGCAGCCAAGAAGTCCATGTAGATACGCAGTATTTT
-	TRBV19	TRBJ1-5	-	CASSIDFERNYNQPQHF	TGTGCCAGTAGTATAGATTTTGAAAGGAATTATAATCAGCCCCAGCATTTT
many	TRBV20-1	TRBJ2-5	TRBD2	CSAPQRAGSQTQYF	TGCAGTGCGCCCCAGAGAGCGGGGAGTCAGACCCAGTACTTC
-	TRBV6-4	TRBJ2-1	-	CASSETWAAEQFF	TGTGCCAGCAGTGAGACTTGGGCAGCTGAGCAGTTCTTC
-	TRBV6-2/TRBV6-3	TRBJ2-3	-	CASINPVGVRRGGDTQYF	TGTGCCAGCATCAACCCAGTCGGTGTACGAAGGGGAGGAGATACGCAGTATTTT
-	TRBV2	TRBJ1-1	-	CASSTGYTEAFF	TGTGCCAGCAGTACAGGGTACACTGAAGCTTTCTTT
-	TRBV5-6	TRBJ2-5	TRBD1	CASSSGTGWETQYF	TGTGCCAGCAGCTCCGGGACAGGGTGGGAGACCCAGTACTTC
-	TRBV5-1	TRBJ1-2	-	CASSSGEGLNYGYTF	TGCGCCAGCAGCTCAGGGGAGGGCCTCAACTATGGCTACACCTTC
-	TRBV20-1	TRBJ2-7	-	CSAKLTGSSYEQYF	TGCAGTGCCAAGCTAACGGGGAGCTCCTACGAGCAGTACTTC
-	TRBV5-1	TRBJ2-1	TRBD2	CASSLRTSGVHEQFF	TGCGCCAGCAGCTTGAGGACTAGTGGGGTCCATGAGCAGTTCTTC
-	TRBV6-6	TRBJ2-5	-	CASSGTLVGTQYF	TGTGCCAGCAGTGGGACTTTGGTGGGGACCCAGTACTTC
-	TRBV3-1	TRBJ2-7	-	CASSQGDGTTWVPYGQYF	TGTGCCAGCAGCCAAGGGGACGGGACGACTTGGGTCCCTTACGGGCAGTACTTC
-	TRBV7-2	TRBJ2-1	-	CASSQVRGTEQFF	TGTGCCAGCAGCCAAGTACGGGGGACTGAGCAGTTCTTC
few	TRBV25-1	TRBJ2-3	-	CASGARYGGLGDTQYF	TGTGCCAGCGGCGCCCGGTATGGGGGTTTGGGAGATACGCAGTATTTT
-	TRBV7-2	TRBJ1-2	-	CASSLVHVGYGYTF	TGTGCCAGCAGCTTAGTCCATGTTGGCTATGGCTACACCTTC
-	TRBV6-2/TRBV6-3	TRBJ2-7	TRBD2	CASSYGTSYEQYF	TGTGCCAGCAGTTACGGGACTAGCTACGAGCAGTACTTC